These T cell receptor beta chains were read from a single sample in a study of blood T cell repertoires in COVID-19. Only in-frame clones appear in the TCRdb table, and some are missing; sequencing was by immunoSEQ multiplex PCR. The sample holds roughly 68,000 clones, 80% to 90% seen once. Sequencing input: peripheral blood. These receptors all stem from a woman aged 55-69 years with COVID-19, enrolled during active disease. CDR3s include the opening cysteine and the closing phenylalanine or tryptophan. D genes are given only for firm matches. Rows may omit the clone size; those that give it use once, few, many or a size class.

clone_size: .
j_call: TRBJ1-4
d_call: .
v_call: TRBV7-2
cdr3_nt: TGTGCCAGCAGCCGCACAGGGTCTGGAGAAAAACTGTTTTTT
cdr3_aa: CASSRTGSGEKLFF

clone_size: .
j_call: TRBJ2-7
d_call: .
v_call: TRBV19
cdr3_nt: TGTGCCAGTAGCAGCGGAGACTACGAGCAGTACTTC
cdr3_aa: CASSSGDYEQYF

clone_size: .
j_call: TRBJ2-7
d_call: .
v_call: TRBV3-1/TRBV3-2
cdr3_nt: TGTGCCAGCAGCCAATCGGGGATCTACGAGCAGTACTTC
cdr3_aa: CASSQSGIYEQYF

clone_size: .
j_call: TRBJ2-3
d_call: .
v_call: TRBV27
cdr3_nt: TGTGCCAGCAGTCCCAACACAGATACGCAGTATTTT
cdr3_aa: CASSPNTDTQYF

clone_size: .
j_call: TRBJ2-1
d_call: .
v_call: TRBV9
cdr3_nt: TGTGCCAGCAGCGCCTGGACGGGGGATGAGCAGTTCTTC
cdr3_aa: CASSAWTGDEQFF

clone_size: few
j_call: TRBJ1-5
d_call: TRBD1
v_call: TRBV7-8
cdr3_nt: TGTGCCAGCACCTCACGGACAGGGGTGTTTGGCAATCAGCCCCAGCATTTT
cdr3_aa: CASTSRTGVFGNQPQHF

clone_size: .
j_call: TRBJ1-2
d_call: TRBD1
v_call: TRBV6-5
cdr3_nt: TGTGCCAGCAGTTACGAGACAGGGTCTGGCTACACCTTC
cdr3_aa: CASSYETGSGYTF

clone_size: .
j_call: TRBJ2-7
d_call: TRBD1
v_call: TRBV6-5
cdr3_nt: TGTGCCAGCAGTTACTCTGGACAGGCGGCTCTGAGGGAGCAGTACTTC
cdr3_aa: CASSYSGQAALREQYF

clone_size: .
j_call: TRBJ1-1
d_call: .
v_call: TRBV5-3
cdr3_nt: TGTGCCAGAAGCTTGGTGCGGGAGAACACTGAAGCTTTCTTT
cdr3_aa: CARSLVRENTEAFF

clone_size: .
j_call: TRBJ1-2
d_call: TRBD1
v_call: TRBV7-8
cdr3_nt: TGTGCCAGCAGCTCATCCCTCATAAGGTCACAGGGGGCGCCTGGCTACACCTTC
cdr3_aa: CASSSSLIRSQGAPGYTF

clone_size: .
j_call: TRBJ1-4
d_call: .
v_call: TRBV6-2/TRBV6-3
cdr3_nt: TGTGCCAGCAGTTACCCTCCGGGTGAAAAACTGTTTTTT
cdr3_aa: CASSYPPGEKLFF

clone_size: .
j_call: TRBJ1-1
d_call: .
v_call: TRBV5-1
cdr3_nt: TGCGCCAGTCAGCCTGGAAGAGGGATGAACACTGAAGCTTTCTTT
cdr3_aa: CASQPGRGMNTEAFF

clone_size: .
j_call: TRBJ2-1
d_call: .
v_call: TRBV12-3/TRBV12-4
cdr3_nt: TGTGCCAGCGCCTTCGCTAGGATGAATGAGCAGTTCTTC
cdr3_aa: CASAFARMNEQFF

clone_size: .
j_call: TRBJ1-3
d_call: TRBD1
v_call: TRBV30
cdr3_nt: TGTGCCGTAACAGGGGGTCCTGGAAACACCATATATTTT
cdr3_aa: CAVTGGPGNTIYF

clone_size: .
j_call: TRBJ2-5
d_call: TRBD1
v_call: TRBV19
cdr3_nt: TGTGCCAGTGCGGGGACAGGGGGCCGGAAGACCCAGTACTTC
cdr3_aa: CASAGTGGRKTQYF

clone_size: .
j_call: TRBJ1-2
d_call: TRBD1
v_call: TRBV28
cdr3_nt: TGTGCCAGCAGCCCTCAGGACAGGGGATCCTATGGCTACACCTTC
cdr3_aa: CASSPQDRGSYGYTF

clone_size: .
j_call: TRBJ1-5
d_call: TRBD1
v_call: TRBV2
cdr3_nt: TGTGCCAGCAGCGGACAGGGATATAGCAATCAGCCCCAGCATTTT
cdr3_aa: CASSGQGYSNQPQHF

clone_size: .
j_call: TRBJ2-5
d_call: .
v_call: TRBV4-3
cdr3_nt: TGCGCCAGCAGCCAGCGGGACAGAACCTCGGAGACCCAGTACTTC
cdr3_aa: CASSQRDRTSETQYF

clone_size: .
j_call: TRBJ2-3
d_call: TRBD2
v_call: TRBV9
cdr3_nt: TGTGCCAGCAGCGTAGTTGGCGGGGGGGGCACAGATACGCAGTATTTT
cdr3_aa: CASSVVGGGGTDTQYF

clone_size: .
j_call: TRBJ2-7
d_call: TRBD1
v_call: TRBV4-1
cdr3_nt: TGCGCCAGCAGCCATCGGCCGGGACAGGGGACGAATGAGCAGTACTTC
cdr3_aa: CASSHRPGQGTNEQYF

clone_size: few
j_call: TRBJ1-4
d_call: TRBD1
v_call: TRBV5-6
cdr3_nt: TGTGCCAGCAGTCGGACAGGTCGAAGTGTGTTTTTT
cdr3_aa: CASSRTGRSVFF

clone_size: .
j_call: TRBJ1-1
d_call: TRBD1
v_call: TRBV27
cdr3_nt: TGTGCCAGCAGTTCTAATCCAGGGGGCTTAGACCCTGAAGCTTTCTTT
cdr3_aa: CASSSNPGGLDPEAFF

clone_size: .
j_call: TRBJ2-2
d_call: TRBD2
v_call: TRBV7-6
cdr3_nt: TGTGCCACCAGGGGTACTAGCGGCCCCACCGGGGAGCTGTTTTTT
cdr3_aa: CATRGTSGPTGELFF

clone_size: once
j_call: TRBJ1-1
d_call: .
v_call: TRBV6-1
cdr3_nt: TGTGCCAGCAGTGAAGGGGGGGTTCTGAACACTGAAGCTTTCTTT
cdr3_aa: CASSEGGVLNTEAFF

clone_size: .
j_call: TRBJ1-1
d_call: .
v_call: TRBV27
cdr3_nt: TGTGCCAGCAGTCCCGACGGGGGTAACACTGAAGCTTTCTTT
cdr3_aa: CASSPDGGNTEAFF

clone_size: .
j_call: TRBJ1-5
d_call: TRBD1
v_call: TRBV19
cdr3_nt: TGTGCCAGTAGCTCACAGGGGGTCGGGGTTCAGCCCCAGCATTTT
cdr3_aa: CASSSQGVGVQPQHF

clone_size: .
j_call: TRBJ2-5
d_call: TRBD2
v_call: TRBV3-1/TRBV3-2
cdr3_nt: TGTGCCAGCAGCCAAGAGAATGTTGGGGGGGTACAGTACTTC
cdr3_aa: CASSQENVGGVQYF

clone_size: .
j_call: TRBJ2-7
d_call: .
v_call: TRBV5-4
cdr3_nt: TGTGCCAGCAGCTTGGACAGAGACTACGAGCAGTACTTC
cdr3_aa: CASSLDRDYEQYF

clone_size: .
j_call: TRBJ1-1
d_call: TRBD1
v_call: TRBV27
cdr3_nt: TGTGCCAGCAGTTCCCGGGACAGGATGAACACTGAAGCTTTCTTT
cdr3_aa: CASSSRDRMNTEAFF

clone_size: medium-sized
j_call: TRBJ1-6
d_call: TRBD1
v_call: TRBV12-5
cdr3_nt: TGTGCTAGTGGTTTGGAGACAGGGTTTTCACCCCTCCACTTT
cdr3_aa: CASGLETGFSPLHF

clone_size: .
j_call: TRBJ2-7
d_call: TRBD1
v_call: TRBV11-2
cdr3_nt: TGTGCCAGCTCGGGACAGGGAGTTGGGGAGCAGTACTTC
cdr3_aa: CASSGQGVGEQYF

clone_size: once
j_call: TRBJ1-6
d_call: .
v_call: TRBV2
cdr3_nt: TGTGCCAGCAAGCCCGAAGAGAATTCACCCCTCCACTTT
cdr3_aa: CASKPEENSPLHF

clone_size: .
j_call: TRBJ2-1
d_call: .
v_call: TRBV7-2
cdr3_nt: TGTGCCAGCAGATCCTATAGTAATGAGCAGTTCTTC
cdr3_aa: CASRSYSNEQFF

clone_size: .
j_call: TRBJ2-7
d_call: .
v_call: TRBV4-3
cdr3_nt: TGCGCCAGCAGCCAAGAAAGGACAGTAGGGGTGGGGTCCTACGAGCAGTACTTC
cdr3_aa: CASSQERTVGVGSYEQYF

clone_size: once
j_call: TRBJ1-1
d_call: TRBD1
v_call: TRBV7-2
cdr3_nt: TGTGCCAGCAGCTTGACACAGGGGAGGAACACTGAAGCTTTCTTT
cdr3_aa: CASSLTQGRNTEAFF